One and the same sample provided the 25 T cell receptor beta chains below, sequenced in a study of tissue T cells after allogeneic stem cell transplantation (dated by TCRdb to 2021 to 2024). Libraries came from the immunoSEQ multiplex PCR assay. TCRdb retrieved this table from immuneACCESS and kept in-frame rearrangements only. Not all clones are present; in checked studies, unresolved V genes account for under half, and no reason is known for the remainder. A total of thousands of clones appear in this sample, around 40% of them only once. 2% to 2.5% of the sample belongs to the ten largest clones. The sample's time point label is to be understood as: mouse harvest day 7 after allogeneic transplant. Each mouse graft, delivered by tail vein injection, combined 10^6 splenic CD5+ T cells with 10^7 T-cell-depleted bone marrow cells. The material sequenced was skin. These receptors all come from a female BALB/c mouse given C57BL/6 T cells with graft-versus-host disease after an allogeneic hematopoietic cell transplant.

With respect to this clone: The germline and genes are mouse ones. CDR3 protein: CSSSSGGPNERLFF. CDR3 bases read: TGCTCCAGCAGTTCAGGGGGCCCCAACGAAAGATTATTT. V gene TRBV23 combines with J gene TRBJ1-4; the table assigns TRBD1, which was not confirmed against the DNA. The read comes to an end 1 residue before the CDR3 does, leaving the germline J gene to fill in the end. CDR1 and CDR2 (germline): KGHTA, FQNQQP. The CDR3 loop spans 14 amino acids.

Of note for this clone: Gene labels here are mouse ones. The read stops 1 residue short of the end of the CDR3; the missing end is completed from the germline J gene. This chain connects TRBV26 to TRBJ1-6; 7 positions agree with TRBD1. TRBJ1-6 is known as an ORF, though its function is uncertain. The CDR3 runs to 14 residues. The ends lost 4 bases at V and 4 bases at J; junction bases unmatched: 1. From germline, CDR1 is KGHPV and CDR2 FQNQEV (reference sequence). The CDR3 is CASSRQGYNSPLYF. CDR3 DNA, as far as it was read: TGTGCCAGCAGTCGACAGGGTTATAATTCGCCCCTCTAC.

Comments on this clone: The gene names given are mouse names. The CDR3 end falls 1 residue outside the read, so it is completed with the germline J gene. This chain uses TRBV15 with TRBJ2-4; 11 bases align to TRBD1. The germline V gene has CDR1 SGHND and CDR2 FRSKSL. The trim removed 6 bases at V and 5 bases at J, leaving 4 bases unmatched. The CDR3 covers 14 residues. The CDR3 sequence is CASSPGQGGNTLYF. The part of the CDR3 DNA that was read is TGTGCCAGCAGCCCGGGACAGGGGGGAAACACCTTGTAC.

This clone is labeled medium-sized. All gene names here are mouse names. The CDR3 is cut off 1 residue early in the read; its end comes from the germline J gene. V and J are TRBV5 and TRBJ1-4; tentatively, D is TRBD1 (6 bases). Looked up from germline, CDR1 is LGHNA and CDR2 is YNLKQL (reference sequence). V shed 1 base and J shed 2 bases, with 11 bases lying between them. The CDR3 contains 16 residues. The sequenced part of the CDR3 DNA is TGTGCCAGCAGCCAAGCGGGGGCTGACTCCAACGAAAGATTATTT. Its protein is CASSQAGADSNERLF. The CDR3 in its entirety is CASSQAGADSNERLFF.

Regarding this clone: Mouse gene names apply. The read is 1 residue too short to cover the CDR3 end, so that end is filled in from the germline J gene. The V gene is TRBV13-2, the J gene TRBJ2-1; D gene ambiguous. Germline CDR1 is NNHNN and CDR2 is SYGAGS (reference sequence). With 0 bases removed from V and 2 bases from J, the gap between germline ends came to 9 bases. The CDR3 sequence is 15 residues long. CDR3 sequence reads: CASGDAGWDYAEQFF. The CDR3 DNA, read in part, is TGTGCCAGCGGTGATGCCGGGTGGGACTATGCTGAGCAGTTC.

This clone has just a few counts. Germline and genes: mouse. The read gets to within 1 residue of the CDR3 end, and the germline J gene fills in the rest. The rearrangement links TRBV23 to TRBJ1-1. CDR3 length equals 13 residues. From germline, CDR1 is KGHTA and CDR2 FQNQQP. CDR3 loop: CSSSQSGNTEVFF. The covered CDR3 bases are TGCTCCAGCAGTCAATCCGGGAACACAGAAGTCTTC.

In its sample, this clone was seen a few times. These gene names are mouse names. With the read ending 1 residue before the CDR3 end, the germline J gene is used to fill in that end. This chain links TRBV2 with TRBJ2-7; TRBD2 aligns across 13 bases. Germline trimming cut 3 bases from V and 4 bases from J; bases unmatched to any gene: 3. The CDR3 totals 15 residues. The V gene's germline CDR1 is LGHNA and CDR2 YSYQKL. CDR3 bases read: TGTGCCAGCAGCCATCGGGACTGGGGGGGTTATGAACAGTAC. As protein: CASSHRDWGGYEQY. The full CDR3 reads CASSHRDWGGYEQYF.

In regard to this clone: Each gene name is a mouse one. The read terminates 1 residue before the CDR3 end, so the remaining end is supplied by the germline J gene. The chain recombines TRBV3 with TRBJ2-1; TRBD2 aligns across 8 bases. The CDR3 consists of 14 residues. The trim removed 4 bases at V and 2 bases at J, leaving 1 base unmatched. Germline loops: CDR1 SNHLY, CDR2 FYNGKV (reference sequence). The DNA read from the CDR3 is TGTGCCAGCAGCTCGGGACTGGACTATGCTGAGCAGTTC. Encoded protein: CASSSGLDYAEQF. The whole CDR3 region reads CASSSGLDYAEQFF.

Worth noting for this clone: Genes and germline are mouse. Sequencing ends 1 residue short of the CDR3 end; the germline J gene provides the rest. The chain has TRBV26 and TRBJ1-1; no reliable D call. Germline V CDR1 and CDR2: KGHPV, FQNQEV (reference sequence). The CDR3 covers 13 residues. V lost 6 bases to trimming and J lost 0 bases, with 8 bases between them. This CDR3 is CASSPPANTEVFF. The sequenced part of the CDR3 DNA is TGTGCCAGCAGCCCCCCGGCAAACACAGAAGTCTTC.

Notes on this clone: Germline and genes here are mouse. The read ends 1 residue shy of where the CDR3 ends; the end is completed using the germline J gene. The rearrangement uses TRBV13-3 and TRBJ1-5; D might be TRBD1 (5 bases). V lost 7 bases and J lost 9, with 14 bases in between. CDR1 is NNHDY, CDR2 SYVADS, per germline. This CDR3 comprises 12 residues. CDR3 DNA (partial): TGTGCCAGCCATGAGGAGGGGCGGGCTCCGCTT. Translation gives CASHEEGRAPL. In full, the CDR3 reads CASHEEGRAPLF.

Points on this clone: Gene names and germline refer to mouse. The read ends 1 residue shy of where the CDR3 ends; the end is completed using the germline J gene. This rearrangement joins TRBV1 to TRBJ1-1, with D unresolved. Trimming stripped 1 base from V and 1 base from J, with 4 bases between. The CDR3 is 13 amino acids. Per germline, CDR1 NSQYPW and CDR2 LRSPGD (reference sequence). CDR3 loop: CTCSAGGNTEVFF. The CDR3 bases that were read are TGCACCTGCAGTGCAGGGGGGAACACAGAAGTCTTC.

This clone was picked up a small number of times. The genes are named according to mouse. CDR3 residues: CASSLRANYAEQFF. The CDR3 DNA, read in part, is TGTGCCAGCAGTCTGAGGGCGAACTATGCTGAGCAGTTC. V and J are TRBV26 and TRBJ2-1; no definite D call. The read terminates 1 residue before the CDR3 end, so the remaining end is supplied by the germline J gene. The germline V gene encodes CDR1 KGHPV and CDR2 FQNQEV (reference sequence). The CDR3 has 14 amino acids. V was pared by 2 bases and J by 1 base, with 6 bases between.

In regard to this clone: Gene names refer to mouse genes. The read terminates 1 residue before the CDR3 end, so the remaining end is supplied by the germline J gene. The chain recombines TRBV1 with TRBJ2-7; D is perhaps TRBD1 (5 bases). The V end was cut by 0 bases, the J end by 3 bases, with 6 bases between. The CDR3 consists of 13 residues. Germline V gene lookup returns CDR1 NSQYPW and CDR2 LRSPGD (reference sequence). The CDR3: CTCSAETVYEQYF. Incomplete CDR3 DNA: TGCACCTGCAGTGCAGAGACAGTCTATGAACAGTAC.

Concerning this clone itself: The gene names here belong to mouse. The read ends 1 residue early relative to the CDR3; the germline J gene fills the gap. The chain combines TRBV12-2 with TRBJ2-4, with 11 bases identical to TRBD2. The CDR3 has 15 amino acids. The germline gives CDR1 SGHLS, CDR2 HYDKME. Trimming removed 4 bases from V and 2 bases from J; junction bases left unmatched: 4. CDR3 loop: CASSPGLGAQNTLYF. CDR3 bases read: TGTGCCAGCTCCCCGGGACTGGGGGCTCAAAACACCTTGTAC.

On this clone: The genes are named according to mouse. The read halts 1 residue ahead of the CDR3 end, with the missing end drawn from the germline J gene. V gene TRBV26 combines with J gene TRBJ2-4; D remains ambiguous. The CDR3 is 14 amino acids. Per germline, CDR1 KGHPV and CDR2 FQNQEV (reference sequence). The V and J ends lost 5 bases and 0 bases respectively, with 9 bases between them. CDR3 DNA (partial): TGTGCCAGCAGTGTGGCAATAAGTCAAAACACCTTGTAC. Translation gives CASSVAISQNTLY. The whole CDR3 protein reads CASSVAISQNTLYF.

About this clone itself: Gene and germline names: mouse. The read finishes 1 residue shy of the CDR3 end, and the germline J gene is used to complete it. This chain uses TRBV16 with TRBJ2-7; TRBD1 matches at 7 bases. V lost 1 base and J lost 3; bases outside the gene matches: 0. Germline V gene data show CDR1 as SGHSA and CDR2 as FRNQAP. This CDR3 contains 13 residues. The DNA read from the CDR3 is TGTGCAAGCAGCTTAGGACAGGGCTATGAACAGTAC. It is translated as CASSLGQGYEQY. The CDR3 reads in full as CASSLGQGYEQYF.

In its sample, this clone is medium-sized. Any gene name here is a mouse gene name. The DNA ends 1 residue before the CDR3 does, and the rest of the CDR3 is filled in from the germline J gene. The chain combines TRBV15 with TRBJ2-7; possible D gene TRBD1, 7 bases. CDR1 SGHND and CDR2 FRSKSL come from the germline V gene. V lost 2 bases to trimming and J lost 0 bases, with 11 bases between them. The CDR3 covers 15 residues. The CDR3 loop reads CASSLQGGSSYEQYF. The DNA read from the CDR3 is TGTGCCAGCAGTTTACAAGGGGGCAGCTCCTATGAACAGTAC.

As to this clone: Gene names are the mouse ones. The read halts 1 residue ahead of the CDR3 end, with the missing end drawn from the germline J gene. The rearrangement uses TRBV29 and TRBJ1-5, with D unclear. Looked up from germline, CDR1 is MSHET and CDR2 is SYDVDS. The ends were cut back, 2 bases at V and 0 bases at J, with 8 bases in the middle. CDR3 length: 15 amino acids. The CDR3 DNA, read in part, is TGTGCTAGCAGTTTACCGACAATTAACAACCAGGCTCCGCTT. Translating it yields CASSLPTINNQAPL. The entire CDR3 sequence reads CASSLPTINNQAPLF.

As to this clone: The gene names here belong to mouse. CDR3 sequence reads: CASSLGDGNTLYF. The sequenced part of the CDR3 DNA is TGTGCCAGCAGTTTAGGGGACGGAAACACCTTGTAC. The rearrangement links TRBV15 to TRBJ2-4; either TRBD1 or TRBD2 may fit D (5 bases each). The read halts 1 residue ahead of the CDR3 end, with the missing end drawn from the germline J gene. Trimming cost V 1 base and J 5 bases, with 7 bases left between them. CDR1 is SGHND and CDR2 is FRSKSL in the germline V gene. CDR3 length: 13 amino acids.

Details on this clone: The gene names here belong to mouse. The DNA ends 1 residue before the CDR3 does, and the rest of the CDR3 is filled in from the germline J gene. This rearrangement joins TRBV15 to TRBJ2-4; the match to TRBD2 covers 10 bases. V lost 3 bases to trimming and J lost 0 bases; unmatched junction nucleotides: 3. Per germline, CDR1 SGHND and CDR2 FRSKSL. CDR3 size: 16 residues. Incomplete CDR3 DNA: TGTGCCAGCAGTTTTGGCTGGGGGGGCAGTCAAAACACCTTGTAC. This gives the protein CASSFGWGGSQNTLY. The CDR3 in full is CASSFGWGGSQNTLYF. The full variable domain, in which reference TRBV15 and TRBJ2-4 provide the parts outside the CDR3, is DAGVTQTPRHEVAEKGQTIILKCEPVSGHNDLFWYRQTKIQGLELLSYFRSKSLMEDGGAFKDRFKAEMLNSSFSTLKIQPTEPKDSAVYLCASSFGWGGSQNTLYFGAGTRLSVL.

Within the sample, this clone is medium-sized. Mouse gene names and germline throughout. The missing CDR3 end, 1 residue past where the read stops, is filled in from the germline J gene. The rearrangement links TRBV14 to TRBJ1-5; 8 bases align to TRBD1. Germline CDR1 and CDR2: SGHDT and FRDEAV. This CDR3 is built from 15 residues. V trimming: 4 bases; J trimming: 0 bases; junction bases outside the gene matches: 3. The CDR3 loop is CASSDRGYNNQAPLF. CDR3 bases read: TGTGCCAGCAGTGACAGGGGCTATAACAACCAGGCTCCGCTT.

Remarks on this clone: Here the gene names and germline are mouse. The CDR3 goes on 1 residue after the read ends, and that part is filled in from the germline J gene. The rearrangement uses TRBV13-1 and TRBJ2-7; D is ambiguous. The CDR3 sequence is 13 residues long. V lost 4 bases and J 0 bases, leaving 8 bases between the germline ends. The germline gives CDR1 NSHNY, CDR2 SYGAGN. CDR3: CASSLDNSYEQYF. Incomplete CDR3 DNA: TGTGCCAGCAGTCTCGACAACTCCTATGAACAGTAC.

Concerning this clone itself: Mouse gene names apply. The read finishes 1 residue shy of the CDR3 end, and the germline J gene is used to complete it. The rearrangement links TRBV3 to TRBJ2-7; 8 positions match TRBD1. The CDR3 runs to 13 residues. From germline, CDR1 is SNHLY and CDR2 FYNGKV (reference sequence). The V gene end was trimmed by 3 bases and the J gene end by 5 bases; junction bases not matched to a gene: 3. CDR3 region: CASSLDRDHEQYF. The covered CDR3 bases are TGTGCCAGCAGCTTGGACAGGGACCATGAACAGTAC.

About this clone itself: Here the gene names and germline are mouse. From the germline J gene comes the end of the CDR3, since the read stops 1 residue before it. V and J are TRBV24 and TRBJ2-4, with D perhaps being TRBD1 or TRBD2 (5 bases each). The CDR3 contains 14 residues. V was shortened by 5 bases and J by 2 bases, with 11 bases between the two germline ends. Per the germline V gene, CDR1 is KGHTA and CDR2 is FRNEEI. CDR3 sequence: CASSFGTHQNTLYF. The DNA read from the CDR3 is TGTGCCAGCAGTTTCGGGACCCATCAAAACACCTTGTAC.

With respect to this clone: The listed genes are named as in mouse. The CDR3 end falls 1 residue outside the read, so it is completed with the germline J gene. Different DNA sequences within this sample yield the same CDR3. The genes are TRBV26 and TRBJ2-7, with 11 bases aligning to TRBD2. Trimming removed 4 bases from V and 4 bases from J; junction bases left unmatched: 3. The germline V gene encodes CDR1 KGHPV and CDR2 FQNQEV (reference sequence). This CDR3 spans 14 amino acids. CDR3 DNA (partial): TGTGCCAGCAGTCCCGGGACTGGGGGATATGAACAGTAC. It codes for CASSPGTGGYEQY. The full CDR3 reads CASSPGTGGYEQYF.